The rows below give T cell receptor beta chains drawn from one sample of a study of T-cell memory formation after mild COVID-19. TCRdb redid the calling of the 5' RACE reads with MiXCR, one entry per CDR3 protein. The sample lists about 470,000 distinct CDR3 sequences; around a sixth were seen once. The sequenced sample consisted of PBMCs or a T cell subset sorted from them (not recorded which). The receptor set was obtained from an adult woman who had mild COVID-19 (a few samples of this study predate the infection). Cell type and time point are not known. The CDR3 runs from the conserved cysteine through the conserved F or W. The D gene is left open where the match is weak. Size is omitted from some rows. Given values are once, few, many or a class for expanded clones.

len	abundance	d_gene	j_gene	v_gene	CDR3nt	CDR3aa
13	few	NA	TRBJ2-1	TRBV7-2	TGTGCCAGCACCCTTACTATTCGAGGAGAGCCGTTCTTC	CASTLTIRGEPFF
15	many	NA	TRBJ1-6	TRBV20-1	TGCAGTGCCCGAGCGGGGGGACACTATAATTCACCCCTCCACTTT	CSARAGGHYNSPLHF
15	NA	NA	TRBJ1-1	TRBV11-2	TGTGCCAGCAGCTTAGGGAAGAGATTGAACACTGAAGCTTTCTTT	CASSLGKRLNTEAFF
16	NA	NA	TRBJ2-7	TRBV27	TGTGCCAGCAGTCCGCGAGGACTGTATGGGACCTACGAGCAGTACTTC	CASSPRGLYGTYEQYF
12	few	NA	TRBJ2-7	TRBV11-3	TGTGCCAGCGGAGGGGTCCCCTACGAGCAGTACTTC	CASGGVPYEQYF
14	NA	TRBD1	TRBJ2-1	TRBV30	TGTGCCTGGAGTGCTTCCGGACAGGGAGGTGAGCAGTTCTTC	CAWSASGQGGEQFF
14	few	NA	TRBJ1-5	TRBV5-1	TGCGCCAGCAGCTTGGGGAACAAGGATCAGCCCCAGCATTTT	CASSLGNKDQPQHF
15	NA	NA	TRBJ1-2	TRBV10-3	TGTGCCATCAGTGAGTCGGGGGGCAGCGGCTATGGCTACACCTTC	CAISESGGSGYGYTF
15	many	TRBD2	TRBJ2-7	TRBV7-2	TGTGCCAGCAGCTCGCAGCGGGGGGGCCCTTACGAGCAGTACTTC	CASSSQRGGPYEQYF
12	NA	NA	TRBJ1-1	TRBV9	TGTGCCAGCAGCGAGGGTCAGTCTGAAGCTTTCTTT	CASSEGQSEAFF
16	NA	NA	TRBJ1-2	TRBV6-1	TGTGCCAGCAGTGAACTTGAGTCAGGTACCTACTATGGCTACACCTTC	CASSELESGTYYGYTF
14	NA	NA	TRBJ2-7	TRBV7-9	TGTGCCAGTGGGTCGGTTGGGGGCTTCTACGAGCAGTACTTC	CASGSVGGFYEQYF
15	NA	TRBD1	TRBJ2-6	TRBV7-2	TGTGCCAGCAGCCCGACAGGGGGAAGGGCCAACGTCCTGACTTTC	CASSPTGGRANVLTF
14	NA	NA	TRBJ2-5	TRBV7-8	TGTGCCAGCAGCTTAGTAAGCTACACGGAGACCCAGTACTTC	CASSLVSYTETQYF
16	NA	NA	TRBJ2-2	TRBV4-1	TGCGCCAGCAGCCAAGACGGGATGACGAACACCGGGGAGCTGTTTTTT	CASSQDGMTNTGELFF
13	NA	NA	TRBJ1-6	TRBV7-2	TGTGCCAGCAGCTCAGGCTATAATTCACCCCTCCACTTT	CASSSGYNSPLHF
12	few	NA	TRBJ1-4	TRBV7-8	TGTGCCAGCAGCTTAGTTCAAGAAAAACTGTTTTTT	CASSLVQEKLFF
13	once	NA	TRBJ1-5	TRBV30	TGTGCCTGGAGTTTGGGGGTTGGTCAGCCCCAGCATTTT	CAWSLGVGQPQHF
15	NA	TRBD1	TRBJ1-1	TRBV19	TGTGCCAGTAGTATTACCGGGACAGGTGGCACTGAAGCTTTCTTT	CASSITGTGGTEAFF
13	few	NA	TRBJ2-1	TRBV6-6	TGTGCCAGCAGTACCACTACAAACAATGAGCAGTTCTTC	CASSTTTNNEQFF
16	few	NA	TRBJ2-7	TRBV12-3/TRBV12-4	TGTGCCAGCAGTTTAGGTACAGGAGGCCTAGCCTACGAGCAGTACTTC	CASSLGTGGLAYEQYF
15	NA	TRBD1	TRBJ1-1	TRBV6-1	TGTGCCAGCAGTGACGCAGGGGGCAGGAACACTGAAGCTTTCTTT	CASSDAGGRNTEAFF
15	few	NA	TRBJ2-5	TRBV7-7	TGTGCCAGCAGCTTAGGCGGGATATTGGACGAGACCCAGTACTTC	CASSLGGILDETQYF
16	few	TRBD2	TRBJ2-5	TRBV6-1	TGTGCCAGCAGATTACTAGCGGGGGGGCTCGTAGAGACCCAGTACTTC	CASRLLAGGLVETQYF
16	NA	TRBD1	TRBJ2-2	TRBV27	TGTGCCAGCGTCGGGACAGGGGGTTCGAACACCGGGGAGCTGTTTTTT	CASVGTGGSNTGELFF
17	few	TRBD2	TRBJ2-7	TRBV2	TGTGCCAGCAAGACTAGCGGGGGGGCCGCTGTTCTGGGAGAGCAGTACTTC	CASKTSGGAAVLGEQYF
15	NA	TRBD1	TRBJ2-5	TRBV5-1	TGCGCCAGCAGCGTCACCGGGACAGGGTGGGAGACCCAGTACTTC	CASSVTGTGWETQYF
16	NA	TRBD2	TRBJ2-3	TRBV7-9	TGTGCCAGCAGCCTTGGGACTAGCGGGAGAGAAGATACGCAGTATTTT	CASSLGTSGREDTQYF
14	NA	TRBD2	TRBJ2-1	TRBV4-2	TGTGCCAGCACGGCCCAAGCGGGGCCCAATGAGCAGTTCTTC	CASTAQAGPNEQFF
16	many	TRBD1	TRBJ2-3	TRBV6-5	TGTGCCAGCAGTTACTCTGGACAGGTACCATCAGATACGCAGTATTTT	CASSYSGQVPSDTQYF
18	NA	TRBD2	TRBJ2-4	TRBV20-1	TGCAGTGCTAGAGACGCCAAGCGGGGGGGTATCAAGAAAAACATTCAGTACTTC	CSARDAKRGGIKKNIQYF
16	NA	TRBD1	TRBJ2-7	TRBV29-1	TGCAGCGTCAGGATCAGACAGGGGAGGATCTCCTACGAGCAGTACTTC	CSVRIRQGRISYEQYF
14	NA	TRBD2	TRBJ2-7	TRBV6-5	TGTGCCAGCGCTAGGGGCGGGGGGGCCTACGAGCAGTACTTC	CASARGGGAYEQYF
17	NA	NA	TRBJ2-3	TRBV9	TGTGCCAGCAGCCAATCTCCCGGGGGCTATGGCACAGATACGCAGTATTTT	CASSQSPGGYGTDTQYF
16	few	TRBD1	TRBJ2-3	TRBV5-6	TGTGCCAGCAGCTGGGCGGGGACAGGGGTCACAGATACGCAGTATTTT	CASSWAGTGVTDTQYF
13	few	NA	TRBJ2-3	TRBV9	TGTGCCAGCAGCGCCGACGGAGGGGATACGCAGTATTTT	CASSADGGDTQYF
15	NA	TRBD1	TRBJ2-5	TRBV12-3/TRBV12-4	TGTGCCAGCAGCCCCGGGGACAGGGAAGGGGAGACCCAGTACTTC	CASSPGDREGETQYF
14	few	NA	TRBJ1-4	TRBV12-3/TRBV12-4	TGTGCCAGCAGTTTCGGGGGTATCGGGGAAAAACTGTTTTTT	CASSFGGIGEKLFF
16	few	TRBD1	TRBJ1-1	TRBV19	TGTGCCAGTAGTCTTCCCGGGACAGGGATCGACACTGAAGCTTTCTTT	CASSLPGTGIDTEAFF
14	many	NA	TRBJ2-2	TRBV4-1	TGCGCCAGCAGCCAAGACGGGGGAACCGGGGAGCTGTTTTTT	CASSQDGGTGELFF
13	few	NA	TRBJ2-7	TRBV24-1	TGTGCCACCAGTGATAGGGGACAAGACGAGCAGTACTTC	CATSDRGQDEQYF
18	NA	TRBD2	TRBJ2-7	TRBV11-2	TGTGCCAGCAGCCCGTCGGGACTAGCGGGAGGGCCCGTCTACGAGCAGTACTTC	CASSPSGLAGGPVYEQYF
13	few	NA	TRBJ2-3	TRBV6-5	TGTGCCAGCAGAAGGAGACTCACAGATACGCAGTATTTT	CASRRRLTDTQYF
12	NA	NA	TRBJ2-3	TRBV29-1	TGCAGCGTCCTTATTTACACAGATACGCAGTATTTT	CSVLIYTDTQYF
13	many	NA	TRBJ2-3	TRBV5-1	TGCGCCAGCAGCTTGGCCCCCTCGGATACGCAGTATTTT	CASSLAPSDTQYF
14	few	NA	TRBJ1-5	TRBV25-1	TGTGCCAGCAGTGAATACGCGTCAGCCCAGCCCCAGCATTTT	CASSEYASAQPQHF
15	few	TRBD1	TRBJ1-3	TRBV9	TGTGCCAGCAGCGAGGAGGGGGCAGGTGGAAACACCATATATTTT	CASSEEGAGGNTIYF
14	few	NA	TRBJ1-5	TRBV2	TGTGCCAGCAGTGCCCAGGGTATCAATCAGCCCCAGCATTTT	CASSAQGINQPQHF
14	NA	TRBD1	TRBJ1-1	TRBV29-1	TGCAGCGCAACCCTACAGGGGATGAACACTGAAGCTTTCTTT	CSATLQGMNTEAFF
15	NA	TRBD1	TRBJ1-6	TRBV6-5	TGTGCCAGCAGGCGTACAGGGGAGGGAAATTCACCCCTCCACTTT	CASRRTGEGNSPLHF
16	once	TRBD2	TRBJ2-5	TRBV15	TGTGCCACCAGCAGAGTAGCGGGGGGGCGACAAGAGACCCAGTACTTC	CATSRVAGGRQETQYF
14	NA	TRBD1	TRBJ1-1	TRBV4-2	TGTGCCAGCAGCCAAACGGGACAGGGGGTTCGAGCTTTCTTT	CASSQTGQGVRAFF
15	NA	TRBD2	TRBJ2-1	TRBV12-3/TRBV12-4	TGTGCCAGCAGCCTCTCGGGACTAGCGGGAGATGAGCAGTTCTTC	CASSLSGLAGDEQFF
15	few	TRBD1	TRBJ2-7	TRBV7-9	TGTGCCAGCAGCGTCAGAGACAGGGGAGCCTACGAGCAGTACTTC	CASSVRDRGAYEQYF
14	few	NA	TRBJ2-3	TRBV7-9	TGTGCCAGCAGCTTATCCCAAACAGGAAATACGCAGTATTTT	CASSLSQTGNTQYF